The 22 T cell receptor beta chains in this list originate from one sample, sequenced in a study of blood T cell repertoires in COVID-19. Using immunoSEQ multiplex PCR, the repertoire was profiled, and TCRdb retains in-frame clones only, with some absent. The sample holds about 220,000 clones, about 91% seen once. Sequenced input: PBMCs or T cells enriched from blood (not recorded which). These receptors all come from a woman aged 45-65 years with acute COVID-19.

The chain employs TRBV28 and TRBJ2-7; 11 bases map to TRBD1. The V gene's germline CDR1 is MDHEN and CDR2 SYDVKM. This CDR3 is built from 15 residues. V shed 4 bases and J 3 bases; nucleotides not matched to a gene: 5. In nucleotides, the CDR3 is TGTGCCAGCAGTTGGACCGGGACAGGGGGCTACGAGCAGTACTTC. Its translation: CASSWTGTGGYEQYF.

The genes are TRBV28 and TRBJ2-1; 10 bases agree with TRBD2. V shed 5 bases, J shed 7 bases, and the junction held 11 bases outside the gene matches. The CDR3 runs to 16 residues. Germline CDR1 is MDHEN and CDR2 is SYDVKM. The CDR3 nucleotides read TGTGCCAGCAGTCAACCAGCGGGAGGGCCGGGTAATGAGCAGTTCTTC. As protein: CASSQPAGGPGNEQFF.

This chain uses TRBV12-3 or TRBV12-4 with TRBJ1-6; D perhaps matches TRBD1 (6 bases). V was cut by 7 bases and J by 7 bases, with 11 bases left in between. The CDR3 is made up of 13 amino acids. The CDR3 DNA reads TGTGCCAGCAACAGGGAGACCAATTCACCCCTCCACTTT. Translation gives CASNRETNSPLHF.

The genes are TRBV27 and TRBJ1-5; D remains ambiguous. Per germline, CDR1 MNHEY and CDR2 SMNVEV (reference sequence). V dropped 3 bases and J dropped 4 bases, with 7 bases sitting between them. CDR3 length: 13 residues. CDR3 in amino acids: CASSFSANQPQHF. The CDR3 DNA reads as TGTGCCAGCAGTTTTTCAGCGAATCAGCCCCAGCATTTT.

J is TRBJ1-1 and V is TRBV28; 9 bases match TRBD1. Germline CDR1 MDHEN, CDR2 SYDVKM. This CDR3 spans 14 amino acids. V gave up 6 bases and J gave up 4 bases; unmatched junction bases: 6. CDR3 protein: CASSAGTGFTEAFF. In nucleotides, the CDR3 is TGTGCCAGCAGCGCCGGGACAGGGTTCACTGAAGCTTTCTTT.

The chain has TRBV9 and TRBJ2-5; D might be TRBD2 (5 bases). There are 16 residues in the CDR3. The V and J ends lost 1 base and 2 bases respectively, with 15 bases between them. Germline lookup yields CDR1 SGDLS and CDR2 YYNGEE. The CDR3 nucleotides are TGTGCCAGCAGCGTAAGTGCGGGCAGGCCGCAAGAGACCCAGTACTTC. This sequence encodes CASSVSAGRPQETQYF.

The sample holds many counts of this clone. Different DNA sequences within this sample yield the same CDR3. The V and J genes are TRBV7-9 and TRBJ2-1; the match to TRBD2 covers 8 bases. The CDR3 totals 15 residues. CDR1 is SEHNR and CDR2 is FQNEAQ in the germline V gene (reference sequence). J was trimmed by 4 bases and V by 5 bases; bases with no gene match: 7. The CDR3 loop reads CASSDSGGRYNEQFF. CDR3 sequence (DNA): TGTGCCAGCAGCGACTCGGGAGGGCGATACAATGAGCAGTTCTTC.

The chain joins TRBV6-2 or TRBV6-3 to TRBJ1-2, with TRBD1 matching 7 bases. CDR1 and CDR2 (germline): MNHEY, SVGEGT. The trim removed 1 base at V and 2 bases at J, leaving 16 bases unmatched. The CDR3 extends over 19 amino acids. CDR3 protein: CASSYLAVEGARKNYGYTF. CDR3 DNA: TGTGCCAGCAGTTACTTGGCCGTTGAGGGGGCTCGAAAAAACTATGGCTACACCTTC.

The chain links TRBV7-2 to TRBJ2-3, with 8 nucleotides matching TRBD2. J lost 4 bases, V lost 4 bases, and 4 bases had no gene match. The CDR3 has 14 amino acids. The germline CDR1 and CDR2 sequences are SGHTA and FQGNSA. The CDR3 DNA reads TGTGCCAGCAGCTCGGGGACTAGTTCAGATACGCAGTATTTT. Translation gives CASSSGTSSDTQYF.

Points on this clone: Other nucleotide sequences from this sample produce the same CDR3. The chain uses TRBV27 and TRBJ2-5; D not resolved. V was pared by 5 bases and J by 4 bases, with 11 bases between. There are 13 residues in the CDR3. CDR1 and CDR2 (germline): MNHEY, SMNVEV (reference sequence). Here the CDR3 reads CASSPRGRETQYF. In nucleotides, the CDR3 is TGTGCCAGCAGTCCTCGAGGTCGAGAGACCCAGTACTTC.

This clone was seen a few times. The rearrangement joins TRBV7-9 to TRBJ1-4; tentative D call: TRBD1 (6 bases). The germline V gene has CDR1 SEHNR and CDR2 FQNEAQ (reference sequence). V lost 2 bases to trimming and J lost 10 bases, with 14 bases between them. CDR3 length: 14 amino acids. In DNA form, the CDR3 reads TGTGCCAGCAGCTTACCAGGGGTCCAACGAAAACTGTTTTTT. It is translated as CASSLPGVQRKLFF. The full variable domain, completed using reference TRBV7-9 and TRBJ1-4, is DTGVSQNPRHKITKRGQNVTFRCDPISEHNRLYWYRQTLGQGPEFLTYFQNEAQLEKSRLLSDRFSAERPKGSFSTLEIQRTEQGDSAMYLCASSLPGVQRKLFFGSGTQLSVL.

The rearrangement joins TRBV5-8 to TRBJ2-2; 11 nucleotides match TRBD2. The CDR3 sequence is 16 residues long. Per the germline V gene, CDR1 is SGHTS and CDR2 is YDEGEE. With V trimmed by 0 bases and J by 5 bases, 3 bases remained unmatched. The CDR3 here is CASSLALAGGTGELFF. CDR3 coding DNA: TGTGCCAGCAGCTTGGCCCTAGCGGGAGGAACCGGGGAGCTGTTTTTT.

The chain links TRBV4-3 to TRBJ1-4, with 9 bases fitting TRBD1. The germline gives CDR1 LGHNA, CDR2 YSLEER. The CDR3 consists of 12 residues. The V gene end was trimmed by 4 bases and the J gene end by 13 bases; junction bases not matched to a gene: 4. The CDR3, as DNA: TGCGCCAGCAGCCGGGGACAGGGCGGACTGTTTTTT. Its translation: CASSRGQGGLFF.

This clone has only one observation. The chain combines TRBV12-5 with TRBJ2-1; the match to TRBD2 covers 7 bases. The V segment lost 8 bases and the J segment 9 bases; nucleotides outside the gene matches: 10. The germline V gene has CDR1 LGHNT and CDR2 FRNRAP. This CDR3 has 13 amino acids. DNA for the CDR3: TGTGCTAGTTCGTCGCGGGAGATGACTGAGCAGTTCTTC. Translation gives CASSSREMTEQFF.

The chain recombines TRBV11-2 with TRBJ1-2; D may be TRBD1 (6 bases). V was shortened by 5 bases and J by 8 bases, with 15 bases between the two germline ends. The germline gives CDR1 SGHAT, CDR2 FQNNGV. CDR3 size: 13 residues. The CDR3 protein is CASSPQGTGGYTF. CDR3 sequence (DNA): TGTGCCAGCAGCCCGCAGGGGACGGGGGGCTACACCTTC.

The CDR3 region is CASSLGEDSWGYEQYF. CDR3 bases: TGTGCCAGCAGTTTAGGGGAAGACAGTTGGGGATACGAGCAGTACTTC. The rearrangement uses TRBV28 and TRBJ2-7, with D maybe TRBD1 (5 bases). The CDR3 contains 16 residues. CDR1 is MDHEN, CDR2 SYDVKM, per germline. Trimming left V 2 bases short and J 4 bases short, with 18 bases between.

This clone was seen a single time. The chain carries TRBV28 and TRBJ1-2; the match to TRBD1 covers 8 bases. The ends lost 6 bases at V and 6 bases at J; junction bases unmatched: 9. CDR3 length: 14 residues. Looked up from germline, CDR1 is MDHEN and CDR2 is SYDVKM. CDR3 protein: CASSPPDRVNGYTF. CDR3 sequence (DNA): TGTGCCAGCAGCCCTCCGGACAGGGTGAATGGCTACACCTTC.

The gene calls are TRBV6-5 and TRBJ1-1; 9 bases fit TRBD1. With V trimmed by 0 bases and J by 5 bases, 7 bases remained unmatched. Germline lookup yields CDR1 MNHEY and CDR2 SVGAGI. The CDR3 is 16 residues long. The CDR3, as DNA: TGTGCCAGCAGTTACTCATCCGGGACAGGGAAAACTGAAGCTTTCTTT. Translated, it gives CASSYSSGTGKTEAFF.

The CDR3: CASSQSHSGNTIYF. The DNA of the CDR3 is TGTGCCAGCAGCCAGAGCCACTCTGGAAACACCATATATTTT. The chain has TRBV3-1 (or the pseudogene TRBV3-2) and TRBJ1-3; D gene unclear. The CDR3 is 14 amino acids. Germline V gene sequence: CDR1 LGHDT, CDR2 YNNKEL (reference sequence). Trimming shortened V by 3 bases and J by 0 bases, and 6 bases separated the two germline ends.

V usage is TRBV7-8 and J usage is TRBJ2-1; 9 bases match TRBD1. The CDR3 sequence is 13 residues long. Trimming at V came to 5 bases and at J to 13 bases, leaving 9 bases not matched to a gene. Germline CDR1 is SGHVS and CDR2 is FQNEAQ. This CDR3 is CASSPRDRVRQFF. The CDR3 region has the DNA TGTGCCAGCAGCCCCCGGGACAGGGTTCGACAGTTCTTC.

This clone was seen more than once but under ten times. V usage is TRBV3-1 (or the pseudogene TRBV3-2) and J usage is TRBJ2-7; unclear D gene. This CDR3 contains 13 residues. CDR1 LGHDT and CDR2 YNNKEL come from the germline V gene (reference sequence). With 3 bases removed from V and 5 bases from J, the gap between germline ends came to 11 bases. In DNA form, the CDR3 reads TGTGCCAGCAGCCAGAGTCCCCTCCACGAGCAGTACTTC. This sequence encodes CASSQSPLHEQYF.

The chain uses TRBV4-2 and TRBJ1-2; D unclear. Per the germline V gene, CDR1 is LGHNA and CDR2 is YNFKEQ. The CDR3 is 15 amino acids. V lost 0 bases, J lost 4 bases, and 12 bases lay in between. CDR3 bases: TGTGCCAGCAGCCAAGATCGGGGAGAAAGCTATGGCTACACCTTC. Encoded protein: CASSQDRGESYGYTF.